Listed below are T cell receptor beta chains from one sample, sequenced in a study of T-cell reconstitution after alpha-beta-depleted transplantation in children. TCRdb re-called the PCR reads with MiXCR, one entry per CDR3 protein. The table records about 610,000 distinct CDR3 sequences, about 10% of them present only once. The sample here was PBMCs from the stem cell graft donor, taken from the stem cell graft. These receptors originate from a human donor who donated a stem cell graft to a child with acute myeloid leukemia. The CDR3 runs from the conserved cysteine through the conserved F or W. D genes are given only for firm matches. Some rows have no size entry. The others give once, few or many, or a class for an expanded clone.

v_gene	j_gene	abundance	d_gene	CDR3nt	CDR3aa
TRBV29-1	TRBJ2-1	many	NA	TGCAGCGTTGGAGTCAGGGATGAGCAGTTCTTC	CSVGVRDEQFF
TRBV6-2/TRBV6-3	TRBJ2-1	NA	NA	TGTGCCAGCAGTTACAGGCAGGGCTTGGTCCATGAGCAGTTCTTC	CASSYRQGLVHEQFF
TRBV12-3/TRBV12-4	TRBJ2-5	NA	NA	TGTGCCAGCAGTTTCTCGTCTGAAGGGACCCAGTACTTC	CASSFSSEGTQYF
TRBV24-1	TRBJ2-3	NA	TRBD2	TGTGCCACCAGTCCACCCGGGACTAGCGACACAGATACGCAGTATTTT	CATSPPGTSDTDTQYF
TRBV27	TRBJ2-1	NA	NA	TGTGCCAGCAGTCAACAGGGGGGGTCCTACAATGAGCAGTTCTTC	CASSQQGGSYNEQFF
TRBV3-1	TRBJ2-5	many	NA	TGTGCCAGCAGCCAAGAAACCAGCCCACTATACCAAGAGACCCAGTACTTC	CASSQETSPLYQETQYF
TRBV12-3/TRBV12-4	TRBJ2-7	many	NA	TGTGCCAGCAGCCCCCCCAGGGACGAGCAGTACTTC	CASSPPRDEQYF
TRBV2	TRBJ2-1	few	NA	TGTGCCAGCAGTGAGGGGGTAGGAAATGAGCAGTTCTTC	CASSEGVGNEQFF
TRBV5-4	TRBJ2-1	many	TRBD1	TGTGCCAGCAGCTCGCCGGGACAGGGGTACAATGAGCAGTTCTTC	CASSSPGQGYNEQFF
TRBV29-1	TRBJ2-2	many	TRBD1	TGCAGCGCTGACAGGGCGAACACCGGGGAGCTGTTTTTT	CSADRANTGELFF